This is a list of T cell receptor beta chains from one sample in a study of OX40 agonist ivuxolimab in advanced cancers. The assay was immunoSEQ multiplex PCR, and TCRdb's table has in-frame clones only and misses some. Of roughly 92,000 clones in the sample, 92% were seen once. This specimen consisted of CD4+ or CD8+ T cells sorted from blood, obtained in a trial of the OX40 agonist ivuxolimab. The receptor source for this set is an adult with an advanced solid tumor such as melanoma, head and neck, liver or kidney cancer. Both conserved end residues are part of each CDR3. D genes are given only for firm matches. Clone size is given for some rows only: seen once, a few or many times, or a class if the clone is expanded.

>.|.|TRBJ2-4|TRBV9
CASSVYPGIAKNIQYF
TGTGCCAGCAGCGTATATCCGGGGATAGCCAAAAACATTCAGTACTTC
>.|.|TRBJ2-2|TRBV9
CASSVGGQNTGELFF
TGTGCCAGCAGCGTAGGGGGACAGAACACCGGGGAGCTGTTTTTT
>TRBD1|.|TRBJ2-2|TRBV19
CASNSDRVRTGELFF
TGTGCCAGTAACTCCGACAGGGTCCGCACCGGGGAGCTGTTTTTT
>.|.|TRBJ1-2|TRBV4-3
CASSPTSPYYGYTF
TGCGCCAGCAGCCCCACCTCACCGTACTATGGCTACACCTTC
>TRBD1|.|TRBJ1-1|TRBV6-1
CASSPVDRATEAFF
TGTGCCAGCAGTCCCGTTGACAGGGCCACTGAAGCTTTCTTT
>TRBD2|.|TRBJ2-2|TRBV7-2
CASSPTSGNTGELFF
TGTGCCAGCAGCCCCACTAGCGGGAACACCGGGGAGCTGTTTTTT
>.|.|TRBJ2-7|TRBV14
CASLPERRHSYEQYF
TGTGCCAGCCTTCCCGAGCGGAGACACTCCTACGAGCAGTACTTC
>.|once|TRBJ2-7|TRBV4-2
CASSPVGSSYEQYF
TGTGCCAGCAGCCCGGTAGGGAGCTCCTACGAGCAGTACTTC
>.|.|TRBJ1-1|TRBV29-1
CSVQFWAEAFF
TGCAGCGTCCAATTCTGGGCTGAAGCTTTCTTT
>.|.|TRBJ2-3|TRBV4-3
CASSQAGASTDTQYF
TGCGCCAGCAGCCAAGCAGGGGCGAGCACAGATACGCAGTATTTT
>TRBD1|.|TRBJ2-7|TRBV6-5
CASSYGGQGAEQYF
TGTGCCAGCAGTTACGGGGGACAGGGGGCCGAGCAGTACTTC
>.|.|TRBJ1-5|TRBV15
CATSRGTTGLSQPQHF
TGTGCCACCAGCAGAGGGACGACCGGACTGAGTCAGCCCCAGCATTTT
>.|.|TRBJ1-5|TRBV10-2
CASSLQVLNQPQHF
TGCGCCAGCAGCTTACAGGTCCTCAATCAGCCCCAGCATTTT
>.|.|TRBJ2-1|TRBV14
CASSHPGPRGEQFF
TGTGCCAGCAGCCATCCCGGTCCCCGGGGTGAGCAGTTCTTC
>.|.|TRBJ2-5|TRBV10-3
CAISESAETQYF
TGTGCCATCAGTGAGTCTGCAGAGACCCAGTACTTC
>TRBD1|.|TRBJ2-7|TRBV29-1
CSVEDGTVAPYEQYF
TGCAGCGTTGAAGATGGGACAGTGGCCCCCTACGAGCAGTACTTC
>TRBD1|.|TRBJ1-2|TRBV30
CACPRDRGGYTF
TGTGCCTGCCCCCGGGACAGGGGAGGCTACACCTTC
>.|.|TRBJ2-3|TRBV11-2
CASSLEPAPLGTDTQYF
TGTGCCAGCAGCTTAGAACCGGCTCCATTAGGGACAGATACGCAGTATTTT
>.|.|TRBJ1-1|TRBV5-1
CASFDPNTEAFF
TGCGCCAGCTTTGACCCTAACACTGAAGCTTTCTTT
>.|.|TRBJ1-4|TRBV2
CASSGQGIIEKLFF
TGTGCCAGCAGTGGGCAGGGGATCATTGAAAAACTGTTTTTT
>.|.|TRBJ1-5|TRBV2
CASSEWTDSNQPQHF
TGTGCCAGCAGTGAATGGACGGATAGCAATCAGCCCCAGCATTTT
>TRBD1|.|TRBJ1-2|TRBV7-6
CASSPSPGQGAGDYGYTF
TGTGCCAGCAGCCCGTCACCGGGACAGGGGGCAGGGGACTATGGCTACACCTTC
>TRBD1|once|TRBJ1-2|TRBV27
CASSQRTGYGYTF
TGTGCCAGCAGTCAAAGGACAGGTTATGGCTACACCTTC
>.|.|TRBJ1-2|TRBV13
CASSGRRYGYTF
TGTGCCAGCTCGGGCAGAAGATATGGCTACACCTTC
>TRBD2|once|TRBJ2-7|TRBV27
CASSPQGGRYEQYF
TGTGCCAGCAGTCCCCAGGGAGGGCGCTACGAGCAGTACTTC
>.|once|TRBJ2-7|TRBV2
CASSVHEQYF
TGTGCCAGCAGTGTTCACGAGCAGTACTTC
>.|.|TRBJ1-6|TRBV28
CASSSLVAGSPLHF
TGTGCCAGCAGTTCCTTGGTGGCCGGGTCGCCCCTCCACTTT
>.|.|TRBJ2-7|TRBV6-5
CASSPGDSYEQYF
TGTGCCAGCAGTCCCGGGGATTCCTACGAGCAGTACTTC